Below are 20 T cell receptor beta chains sequenced from a single sample in a study of naive and memory T cell subsets. Alpha and beta constant region primers primed reverse transcription for blood and skin samples. TCRdb re-called the 5' RACE reads with MiXCR, one entry per CDR3 protein. The sample contains approximately 27,000 distinct CDR3 sequences, roughly 25% of which appear only once. Adult healthy volunteers gave 2.5 ml peripheral blood for whole-blood RNA. Receptors were obtained from a female donor in good health.

The table lists this clonotype with many counts. This sequence joins TRBV20-1 and TRBJ1-2, with D uncertain. Germline CDR1 is DFQATT and CDR2 is SNEGSKA (reference sequence). The CDR3 consists of 14 residues. Trimming cost V 6 bases and J 6 bases, with 20 bases left between them. CDR3 sequence reads: CSAHIIGLDDGYTF. The CDR3 nucleotides are TGCAGTGCCCATATCATTGGGCTTGATGATGGCTACACCTTC.

The chain recombines TRBV27 with TRBJ2-2; D perhaps matches TRBD2 (6 bases). The V end was cut by 5 bases, the J end by 5 bases, with 18 bases between. The CDR3 runs to 16 residues. Germline V lookup: CDR1 MNHEY, CDR2 SMNVEV (reference sequence). CDR3 nucleotide sequence: TGTGCCAGCAGTCCGCAGGCGTGGGGGAGGACCGGGGAGCTGTTTTTT. It encodes CASSPQAWGRTGELFF.

This clonotype was found a few times. The CDR3 nucleotides are TGCAGTGCTATACGAGTCGGAACAGATACGCAGTATTTT. Protein: CSAIRVGTDTQYF. The rearrangement joins TRBV20-1 to TRBJ2-3; D unclear. Germline CDR1 DFQATT, CDR2 SNEGSKA (reference sequence). V was clipped by 4 bases and J by 3 bases, with 11 bases between them. The CDR3 has 13 amino acids.

The chain recombines TRBV27 with TRBJ2-3; D possibly corresponds to TRBD2 (6 bases). The CDR3 covers 16 residues. The germline V and J ends were trimmed by 5 bases and 0 bases, with 15 bases remaining between them. The germline CDR1 and CDR2 sequences are MNHEY and SMNVEV (reference sequence). CDR3 in DNA: TGTGCCAGCAGTCCCAGACTAGGGACTAGCACAGATACGCAGTATTTT. This encodes CASSPRLGTSTDTQYF.

The chain uses TRBV29-1 and TRBJ2-7; 7 bases line up with TRBD1. This CDR3 spans 13 amino acids. The germline V gene encodes CDR1 SQVTM and CDR2 ANQGSEA. The V segment lost 7 bases and the J segment 7 bases; nucleotides outside the gene matches: 13. The DNA for the CDR3 is TGCAGCGGAGAAGACAGGGTGGCCGGGGAGCAGTACTTC. It codes for CSGEDRVAGEQYF.

There are many counts of this clonotype. The chain has TRBV12-3 or TRBV12-4 and TRBJ1-3; possibly TRBD1 for D (5 bases). The length of the CDR3 is 14 residues. The germline V and J ends were trimmed by 0 bases and 4 bases, with 7 bases remaining between them. The CDR3 reads CASSLAGVGNTIYF. The CDR3 DNA sequence: TGTGCCAGCAGTTTAGCAGGGGTCGGAAACACCATATATTTT.

The rearrangement uses TRBV20-1 and TRBJ1-1; D ambiguous. V was pared by 5 bases and J by 5 bases, with 9 bases between. Germline CDR1 and CDR2: DFQATT and SNEGSKA (reference sequence). This CDR3 spans 11 amino acids. DNA of the CDR3: TGCAGTGCTCAGGAGTGGACTGAAGCTTTCTTT. Its protein is CSAQEWTEAFF.

In its sample, this clonotype was seen a few times. The genes are TRBV6-5 and TRBJ2-3, with TRBD2 matching over 7 bases. The CDR3 is 14 amino acids. The germline gives CDR1 MNHEY, CDR2 SVGAGI. Losses at the gene ends were 7 bases for V and 4 bases for J; bases not matched to a gene: 8. This CDR3 reads CASTLARGADTQYF. In DNA form, the CDR3 reads TGTGCCAGCACCCTCGCCCGGGGGGCAGATACGCAGTATTTT.

This sequence joins TRBV20-1 and TRBJ2-3, with a tentative D call TRBD2 (6 bases). V lost 5 bases to trimming and J lost 5 bases, with 14 bases between them. Germline loops: CDR1 DFQATT, CDR2 SNEGSKA (reference sequence). This CDR3 region has 13 residues. DNA of the CDR3: TGCAGTGCTCCCAAATCGGGAGTAGATACGCAGTATTTT. Translation: CSAPKSGVDTQYF.

This clonotype was recorded a few times. The chain is built from TRBV2 and TRBJ2-1, with 9 bases identical to TRBD1. The CDR3 contains 15 residues. Trimming at V came to 3 bases and at J to 1 base, leaving 1 base not matched to a gene. The germline V gene has CDR1 SNHLY and CDR2 FYNNEI. CDR3 residues: CASSEDRGSYNEQFF. In DNA, the CDR3 is TGTGCCAGCAGTGAGGACAGGGGTTCCTACAATGAGCAGTTCTTC. Full variable domain (rest looked up from reference TRBV2 and TRBJ2-1): EPEVTQTPSHQVTQMGQEVILRCVPISNHLYFYWYRQILGQKVEFLVSFYNNEISEKSEIFDDQFSVERPDGSNFTLKIRSTKLEDSAMYFCASSEDRGSYNEQFFGPGTRLTVL.

This clonotype was detected only a few times. The chain joins TRBV20-1 to TRBJ2-6; 7 bases align to TRBD1. V was pared by 5 bases and J by 0 bases, with 10 bases of the junction left unmatched. Germline V gene lookup returns CDR1 DFQATT and CDR2 SNEGSKA (reference sequence). The CDR3 is 17 residues long. CDR3 in DNA: TGCAGTGCTGGGTTCGTCAGGGACAGCTCTGGGGCCAACGTCCTGACTTTC. It translates to CSAGFVRDSSGANVLTF.

This chain connects TRBV7-8 to TRBJ2-7; D is perhaps TRBD1 (5 bases). From germline, CDR1 is SGHVS and CDR2 FQNEAQ. CDR3 length: 15 residues. Trimming stripped 3 bases from V and 1 base from J, with 13 bases between. The CDR3 is CASSFLTVKSYEQYF. In nucleotides, the CDR3 is TGTGCCAGCAGCTTTTTGACAGTGAAATCCTACGAGCAGTACTTC.

This clonotype occurred many times. The chain carries TRBV20-1 and TRBJ1-6; no clear D. V lost 6 bases and J 14 bases, leaving 23 bases between the germline ends. Germline V gene data show CDR1 as DFQATT and CDR2 as SNEGSKA (reference sequence). The CDR3 sequence is 14 residues long. The CDR3 reads CSAATGRRFGALHF. The CDR3 DNA is TGCAGTGCCGCCACGGGCCGACGCTTTGGGGCCCTCCACTTT.

By sample fraction, this clonotype is medium-sized. The CDR3 sequence is CSVWTPGYEQYF. The CDR3 coding sequence is TGCAGCGTTTGGACACCTGGCTACGAGCAGTACTTC. This rearrangement joins TRBV29-1 to TRBJ2-7; TRBD1 is a possible D gene (5 bases). Trimming removed 5 bases at V and 3 bases at J, with 11 bases between. CDR1 and CDR2 (germline): SQVTM, ANQGSEA. The CDR3 extends over 12 amino acids.

This chain links TRBV6-4 with TRBJ2-2, with 8 bases that match TRBD2. V lost 3 bases to trimming and J lost 3 bases; unmatched junction nucleotides: 0. The CDR3 totals 14 residues. CDR1 MRHNA and CDR2 SNTAGT come from the germline V gene. The CDR3 here is CASSERGDTGELFF. CDR3 nucleotides: TGTGCCAGCAGTGAGCGGGGGGACACCGGGGAGCTGTTTTTT.

CDR3 sequence reads: CSARVSGASPYEQYF. DNA for the CDR3: TGCAGTGCTAGAGTGTCGGGGGCCTCCCCCTACGAGCAGTACTTC. The chain has TRBV20-1 and TRBJ2-7; the D call may be TRBD1 or TRBD2 (6 bases each). The CDR3 length is 15 residues. V lost 1 base, J lost 2 bases, and 15 bases lay in between. CDR1 DFQATT and CDR2 SNEGSKA come from the germline V gene (reference sequence).

This clonotype is labeled as medium-sized. V is TRBV9 and J is TRBJ2-5; 9 bases line up with TRBD2. The V gene's germline CDR1 is SGDLS and CDR2 YYNGEE. CDR3 length: 17 amino acids. Trimming cost V 4 bases and J 0 bases; bases outside gene matches: 10. CDR3 sequence reads: CASSPSYAGGYQETQYF. The CDR3 DNA reads TGTGCCAGCAGCCCCTCCTACGCGGGAGGGTACCAAGAGACCCAGTACTTC.

The chain is built from TRBV7-2 and TRBJ1-5; the D gene is possibly TRBD1 (5 bases). This CDR3 is built from 14 residues. CDR1 is SGHTA and CDR2 is FQGNSA in the germline V gene. V lost 4 bases and J lost 6, with 13 bases in between. The CDR3: CASSSQGGGQPQHF. CDR3 DNA sequence: TGTGCCAGCAGCTCACAAGGTGGGGGTCAGCCCCAGCATTTT. Looking up the rest from reference TRBV7-2 and TRBJ1-5 gives the full variable domain: GAGVSQSPSNKVTEKGKDVELRCDPISGHTALYWYRQSLGQGLEFLIYFQGNSAPDKSGLPSDRFSAERTGGSVSTLTIQRTQQEDSAVYLCASSSQGGGQPQHFGDGTRLSIL.

Only a few counts were recorded for this clonotype. This sequence joins TRBV29-1 and TRBJ1-1, with D possibly TRBD1 on 5 matching bases. The ends were cut back, 5 bases at V and 11 bases at J, with 18 bases in the middle. In germline, CDR1 is SQVTM, CDR2 ANQGSEA. The CDR3 consists of 12 residues. For the CDR3, the DNA is TGCAGCGTTTCTCCGGGACCGCAGAGGGCTTTCTTT. Its protein product is CSVSPGPQRAFF.

The chain has TRBV29-1 and TRBJ1-2, with D maybe TRBD1 (5 bases). The CDR3 is 13 amino acids. V was cut by 3 bases and J by 1 base, with 9 bases left in between. Germline CDR1 and CDR2: SQVTM and ANQGSEA. In DNA form, the CDR3 reads TGCAGCGTTGAGGCAGGGAGTAACTATGGCTACACCTTC. Translated, it gives CSVEAGSNYGYTF. The whole variable domain, remainder taken from reference TRBV29-1 and TRBJ1-2, is SAVISQKPSRDICQRGTSLTIQCQVDSQVTMMFWYRQQPGQSLTLIATANQGSEATYESGFVIDKFPISRPNLTFSTLTVSNMSPEDSSIYLCSVEAGSNYGYTFGSGTRLTVV.